What follows are 2 T cell receptor beta chains derived from one specimen sequenced in a study of graft-versus-host responses after intestinal transplantation. TCRdb's copy holds only in-frame clones and misses some; the assay was immunoSEQ multiplex PCR. The table includes some 62,000 clones, approximately 91% detected once. Their antigens remain unidentified. This sample comprised unstimulated CD8+ T cells sorted from spleen or lymph node cells, obtained before transplant. These receptors were taken from a human donor who was the organ donor for an intestinal transplant.

The genes are TRBV28 and TRBJ2-7, with 7 bases identical to TRBD1. The CDR3 is 16 amino acids. V shed 4 bases, J shed 0 bases, and the junction held 9 bases outside the gene matches. Germline V gene sequence: CDR1 MDHEN, CDR2 SYDVKM. The CDR3 reads CASSSSDRASSYEQYF. CDR3 in DNA: TGTGCCAGCAGTTCCTCCGACAGGGCGAGCTCCTACGAGCAGTACTTC.

This clone was picked up one time. CDR3 protein: CASSFRTGSNQPQHF. Here the CDR3 DNA reads TGTGCCAGCAGCTTCAGGACAGGTAGCAATCAGCCCCAGCATTTT. The genes are TRBV28 and TRBJ1-5; the match to TRBD1 covers 7 bases. V gave up 6 bases and J gave up 0 bases; unmatched junction bases: 5. The CDR3 is 15 residues long. Germline lookup yields CDR1 MDHEN and CDR2 SYDVKM.